These 2 T cell receptor beta chains were sequenced from one sample in a study of T cells in Graves' hyperthyroidism and ophthalmopathy. Regions amplified from RNA transcripts were the TCR beta CDR3 regions. RT-PCR in the first round (using the HTBI primer set) targeted the TCR CDR3. TCRdb ran MiXCR on the multiplex PCR reads and lists one entry per CDR3 protein. This table holds approximately 330,000 distinct CDR3 sequences, roughly 13% found once. The sample was blood. Every receptor here comes from a woman aged 40-49 years with Graves' ophthalmopathy.

The chain employs TRBV6-1 and TRBJ2-6; TRBD2 aligns across 7 bases. V trimming: 8 bases; J trimming: 10 bases; junction bases outside the gene matches: 11. The CDR3 is 14 residues long. Germline CDR1 is MNHNS and CDR2 is SASEGT. This CDR3 is CASRQRGLQNVLTF. The CDR3 nucleotides read TGTGCCAGCCGACAGCGGGGCCTTCAGAACGTCCTGACTTTC.

This clonotype was recorded at least ten times. This chain joins TRBV28 and TRBJ1-2; D remains unclear. This CDR3 comprises 14 residues. CDR1 is MDHEN and CDR2 is SYDVKM in the germline V gene. With 5 bases removed from V and 6 bases from J, the gap between germline ends came to 16 bases. The CDR3 region is CASSLPWGRDGYTF. The CDR3 coding sequence is TGTGCCAGCAGTCTCCCATGGGGAAGGGATGGCTACACCTTC.